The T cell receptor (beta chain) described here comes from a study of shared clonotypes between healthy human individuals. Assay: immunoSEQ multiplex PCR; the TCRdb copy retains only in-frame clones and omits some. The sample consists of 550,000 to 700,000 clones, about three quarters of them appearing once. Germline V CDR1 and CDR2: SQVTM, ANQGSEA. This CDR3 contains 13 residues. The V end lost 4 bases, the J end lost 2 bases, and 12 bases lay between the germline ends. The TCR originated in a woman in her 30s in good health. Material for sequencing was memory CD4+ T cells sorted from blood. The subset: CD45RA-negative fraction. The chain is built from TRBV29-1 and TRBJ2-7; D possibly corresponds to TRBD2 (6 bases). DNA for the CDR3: TGCAGCGTTGTAGCGGATGCTACCTACGAGCAGTACTTC. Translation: CSVVADATYEQYF.